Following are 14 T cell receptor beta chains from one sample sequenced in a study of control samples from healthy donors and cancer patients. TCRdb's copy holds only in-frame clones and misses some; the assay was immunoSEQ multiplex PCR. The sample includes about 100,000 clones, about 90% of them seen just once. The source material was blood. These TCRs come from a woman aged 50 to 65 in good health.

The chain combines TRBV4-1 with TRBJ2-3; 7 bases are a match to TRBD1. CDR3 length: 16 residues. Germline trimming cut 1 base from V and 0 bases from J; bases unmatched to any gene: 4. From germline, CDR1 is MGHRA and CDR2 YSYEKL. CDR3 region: CASSQADRTSTDTQYF. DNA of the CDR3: TGCGCCAGCAGCCAAGCGGACAGGACTAGCACAGATACGCAGTATTTT.

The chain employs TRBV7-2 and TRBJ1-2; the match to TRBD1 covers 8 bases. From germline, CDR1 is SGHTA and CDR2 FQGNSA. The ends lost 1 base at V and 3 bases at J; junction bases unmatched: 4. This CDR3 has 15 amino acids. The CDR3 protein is CASSLVAGGDYGYTF. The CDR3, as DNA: TGTGCCAGCAGCTTAGTAGCAGGGGGCGACTATGGCTACACCTTC.

CDR3 residues: CASSRQGGPTQPQHF. The CDR3 region has the DNA TGTGCCAGCAGCCGACAGGGGGGTCCGACTCAGCCCCAGCATTTT. This chain uses TRBV6-5 with TRBJ1-5; 9 nucleotides agree with TRBD1. CDR3 length equals 15 residues. With 6 bases clipped from V and 6 bases from J, the junction kept 9 bases outside the gene matches. From germline, CDR1 is MNHEY and CDR2 SVGAGI.

CDR3 sequence reads: CASSWVAGVTGELFF. Here the CDR3 DNA reads TGTGCCAGCAGCTGGGTAGCGGGAGTCACCGGGGAGCTGTTTTTT. The V and J genes are TRBV5-5 and TRBJ2-2, with TRBD2 matching over 9 bases. Germline loops: CDR1 SGHKS, CDR2 YYEKEE (reference sequence). This CDR3 contains 15 residues. Trimming at V came to 3 bases and at J to 4 bases, leaving 4 bases not matched to a gene.

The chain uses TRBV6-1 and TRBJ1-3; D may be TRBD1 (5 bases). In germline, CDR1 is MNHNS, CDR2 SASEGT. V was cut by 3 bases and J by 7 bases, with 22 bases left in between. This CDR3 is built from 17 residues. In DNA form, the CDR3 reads TGTGCCAGCAGTGATCTGGACATAGGACGAGCGAGCAACACCATATATTTT. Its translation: CASSDLDIGRASNTIYF.

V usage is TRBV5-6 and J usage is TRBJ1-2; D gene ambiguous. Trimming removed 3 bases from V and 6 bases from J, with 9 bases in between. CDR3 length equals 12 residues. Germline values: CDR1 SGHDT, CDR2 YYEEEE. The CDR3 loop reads CASSYLINGYTF. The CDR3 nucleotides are TGTGCCAGCAGCTACCTCATTAATGGCTACACCTTC.

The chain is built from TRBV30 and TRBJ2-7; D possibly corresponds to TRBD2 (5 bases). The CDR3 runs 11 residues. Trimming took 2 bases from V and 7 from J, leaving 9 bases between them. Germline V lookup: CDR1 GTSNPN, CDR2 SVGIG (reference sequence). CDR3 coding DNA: TGTGCCTGGAGTACCGGGATGGAGCAGTACGTC. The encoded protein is CAWSTGMEQYV.

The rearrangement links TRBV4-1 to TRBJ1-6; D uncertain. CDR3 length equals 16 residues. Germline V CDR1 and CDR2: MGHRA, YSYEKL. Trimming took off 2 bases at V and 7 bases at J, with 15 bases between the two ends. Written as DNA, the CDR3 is TGCGCCAGCAGCCAACGTCTTTTGGAGTTCAATTCACCCCTCCACTTT. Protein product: CASSQRLLEFNSPLHF.

The CDR3 nucleotides read TGTGCCAGCAGCCAAGAGACAGGGTCTGCAATTTTGAGCACAGATACGCAGTATTTT. Amino acid sequence: CASSQETGSAILSTDTQYF. V and J are TRBV7-9 and TRBJ2-3; 7 bases are a match to TRBD1. The germline gives CDR1 SEHNR, CDR2 FQNEAQ (reference sequence). V gave up 5 bases and J gave up 0 bases; unmatched junction bases: 17. The CDR3 is made up of 19 amino acids.

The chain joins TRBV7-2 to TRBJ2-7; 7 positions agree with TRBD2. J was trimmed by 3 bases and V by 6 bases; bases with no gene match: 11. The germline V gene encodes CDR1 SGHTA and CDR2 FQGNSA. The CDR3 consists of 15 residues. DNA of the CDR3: TGTGCCAGCAGATCTTCCGGGACTAAGGTCTACGAGCAGTACTTC. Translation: CASRSSGTKVYEQYF.

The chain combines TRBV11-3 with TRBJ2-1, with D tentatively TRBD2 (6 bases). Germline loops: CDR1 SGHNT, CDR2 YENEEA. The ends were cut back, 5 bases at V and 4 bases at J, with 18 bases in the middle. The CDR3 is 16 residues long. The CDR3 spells CASSPGLRGGYNEQFF. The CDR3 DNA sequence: TGTGCCAGCAGCCCGGGACTCCGAGGTGGATACAATGAGCAGTTCTTC.

The CDR3: CASSVSGTGNQPQHF. Written as DNA, the CDR3 is TGTGCCAGCAGCGTAAGCGGGACGGGGAATCAGCCCCAGCATTTT. The chain recombines TRBV11-2 with TRBJ1-5; tentatively, D is TRBD1 (5 bases). V was cut by 5 bases and J by 4 bases, with 15 bases left in between. The CDR3 runs to 15 residues. Germline loops: CDR1 SGHAT, CDR2 FQNNGV.

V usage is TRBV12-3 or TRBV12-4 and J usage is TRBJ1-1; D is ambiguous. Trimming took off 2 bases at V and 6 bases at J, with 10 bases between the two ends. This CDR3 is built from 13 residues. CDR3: CASSLLGRSEAFF. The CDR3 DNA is TGTGCCAGCAGTTTACTAGGGAGGTCTGAAGCTTTCTTT.

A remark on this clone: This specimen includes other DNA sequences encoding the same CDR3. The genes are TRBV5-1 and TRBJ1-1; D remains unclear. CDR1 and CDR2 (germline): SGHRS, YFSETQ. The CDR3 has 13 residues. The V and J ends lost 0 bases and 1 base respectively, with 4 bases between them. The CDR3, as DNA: TGCGCCAGCAGCTTGGGCTGGAACACTGAAGCTTTCTTT. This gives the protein CASSLGWNTEAFF.